The 13 T cell receptor beta chains below come from one sample, sequenced in a study of shared clonotypes between healthy human individuals. Clones were sequenced by immunoSEQ multiplex PCR, and TCRdb holds only the in-frame ones, with some missing. The sample shows fewer than 3 million clones, 85% to 95% of them seen only once. Sequencing was done on a sample of naive CD4+ T cells from PBMCs. Subset reported: CD45RA+ positively selected. Receptors were obtained from a man aged 18 to 35 in good health. Some clones in this sample may be carry-over from other donors' samples.

This clone was found once. The V gene is TRBV4-1, the J gene TRBJ2-3; possible D gene TRBD2, 5 bases. Germline CDR1 is MGHRA and CDR2 is YSYEKL. V was clipped by 2 bases and J by 0 bases, with 12 bases between them. The CDR3 is 16 residues long. CDR3 residues: CASSQFGLTSTDTQYF. The CDR3 DNA reads as TGCGCCAGCAGCCAATTCGGACTCACTAGCACAGATACGCAGTATTTT.

The J gene is TRBJ2-2, the V gene TRBV27; 7 nucleotides line up with TRBD1. This CDR3 is built from 15 residues. Trimming took 8 bases from V and 0 from J; bases not matched to a gene: 6. CDR1 and CDR2 from the germline V gene are MNHEY and SMNVEV (reference sequence). Written as DNA, the CDR3 is TGTGCCAGCGGACAGGACAGAGCGAACACCGGGGAGCTGTTTTTT. Its translation: CASGQDRANTGELFF.

The genes are TRBV2 and TRBJ1-1; D is unclear. Germline CDR1 and CDR2: SNHLY and FYNNEI. Trimming stripped 5 bases from V and 4 bases from J, with 11 bases between. The CDR3 extends over 13 amino acids. The CDR3: CASSLRRPTEAFF. In nucleotides, the CDR3 is TGTGCCAGCAGTTTGCGGAGACCCACTGAAGCTTTCTTT.

The V call is TRBV6-5, the J call TRBJ1-2; D is unresolved. The CDR3 contains 11 residues. Germline V gives CDR1 MNHEY, CDR2 SVGAGI. Trimming took off 8 bases at V and 7 bases at J, with 11 bases between the two ends. The CDR3 loop is CASRSGIGYTF. The CDR3 bases are TGTGCCAGCCGCTCCGGGATTGGCTACACCTTC.

This chain links TRBV30 with TRBJ2-7; D gene uncertain. The CDR3 length is 13 residues. Germline CDR1 is GTSNPN and CDR2 is SVGIG (reference sequence). Trimming left V 0 bases short and J 1 base short, with 7 bases between. The CDR3, as DNA: TGTGCCTGGAGTGTACGGAAATCCTACGAGCAGTACTTC. Residues: CAWSVRKSYEQYF.

The rearrangement links TRBV6-8 to TRBJ2-7; D gene uncertain. Germline V gene data show CDR1 as MNHGY and CDR2 as SAAAGT. The CDR3 has 15 residues. V was pared by 7 bases and J by 2 bases, with 18 bases between. The CDR3 coding sequence is TGTGCCAGCACAAAAGGACCTTCCTTCCCCTACGAGCAGTACTTC. Translating it yields CASTKGPSFPYEQYF.

The genes are TRBV5-1 and TRBJ2-3; 9 nucleotides match TRBD1. The CDR3 covers 13 residues. V was clipped by 5 bases and J by 4 bases; unmatched bases: 2. The germline V gene has CDR1 SGHRS and CDR2 YFSETQ. CDR3 region: CASRTGGPDTQYF. For the CDR3, the DNA is TGCGCCAGCAGGACAGGGGGTCCAGATACGCAGTATTTT.

The rearrangement joins TRBV4-2 to TRBJ2-1; D unclear. Trimming took off 3 bases at V and 11 bases at J, with 11 bases between the two ends. Germline V lookup: CDR1 LGHNA, CDR2 YNFKEQ. The CDR3 has 12 residues. The CDR3 coding sequence is TGTGCCAGCAGCCAGCGTAGGACCAAGCAGTTCTTC. Amino acids: CASSQRRTKQFF.

The gene calls are TRBV11-2 and TRBJ1-4; D not resolved. Trimming cost V 5 bases and J 4 bases, with 8 bases left between them. Per germline, CDR1 SGHAT and CDR2 FQNNGV. This CDR3 region has 13 residues. The CDR3 coding sequence is TGTGCCAGCAGCCCGGGTAATAATGAAAAACTGTTTTTT. Translating gives CASSPGNNEKLFF. The full variable domain, with the rest looked up from reference TRBV11-2 and TRBJ1-4, is EAGVAQSPRYKIIEKRQSVAFWCNPISGHATLYWYQQILGQGPKLLIQFQNNGVVDDSQLPKDRFSAERLKGVDSTLKIQPAKLEDSAVYLCASSPGNNEKLFFGSGTQLSVL.

The gene calls are TRBV28 and TRBJ1-1; no clear D gene. The germline gives CDR1 MDHEN, CDR2 SYDVKM. There are 15 residues in the CDR3. Between the trimmed V and J ends, which lost 1 base and 1 base, there was a span of 10 bases. The CDR3 region has the DNA TGTGCCAGCAGTTTATACAGCACCTCGAACACTGAAGCTTTCTTT. Protein: CASSLYSTSNTEAFF.

J is TRBJ1-4 and V is TRBV28, with D possibly TRBD1 on 5 matching bases. The CDR3 totals 13 residues. Germline V CDR1 and CDR2: MDHEN, SYDVKM. Trimming took off 2 bases at V and 8 bases at J, with 9 bases between the two ends. This CDR3 is CASSLGGWEKLFF. The CDR3 region has the DNA TGTGCCAGCAGTTTAGGGGGGTGGGAAAAACTGTTTTTT.

V and J are TRBV9 and TRBJ1-4, with TRBD1 matching over 7 bases. J lost 3 bases, V lost 4 bases, and 6 bases had no gene match. This CDR3 is 15 amino acids long. Germline V gene sequence: CDR1 SGDLS, CDR2 YYNGEE. CDR3 residues: CASSPRDSPNEKLFF. Written as DNA, the CDR3 is TGTGCCAGCAGCCCCCGGGACAGCCCTAATGAAAAACTGTTTTTT. Full variable domain (outside the CDR3, taken from reference TRBV9 and TRBJ1-4): DSGVTQTPKHLITATGQRVTLRCSPRSGDLSVYWYQQSLDQGLQFLIQYYNGEERAKGNILERFSAQQFPDLHSELNLSSLELGDSALYFCASSPRDSPNEKLFFGSGTQLSVL.

The chain is built from TRBV30 and TRBJ2-1; 12 positions agree with TRBD2. V dropped 1 base and J dropped 7; count of bases not matched to a gene: 11. The CDR3 runs 17 residues. Germline loops: CDR1 GTSNPN, CDR2 SVGIG (reference sequence). CDR3 DNA sequence: TGTGCCTGGAGTGCAAAAGGGACTAGCGGGCTCGGTAATGAGCAGTTCTTC. Amino acids: CAWSAKGTSGLGNEQFF.